Presented here are 17 T cell receptor beta chains from one specimen sequenced in a study of blood T cell repertoires in COVID-19 (dated by TCRdb to the early 2020s). Libraries were made using the immunoSEQ multiplex PCR assay. Sourced from immuneACCESS, this table was stored by TCRdb with only in-frame sequences that have V and J called. A share of the clones is absent; for the studies checked, an unresolved V gene accounts for under half, and the remainder has no known explanation. A total of approximately 300,000 clones appear in this sample, roughly 90% of them only once. About 5% of the sample goes to the ten largest clones. The specimen was peripheral blood. The receptors here all came from a man aged 40-50 years with acute or convalescent COVID-19.

The genes are TRBV5-1 and TRBJ1-1, with 9 bases fitting TRBD1. The ends lost 4 bases at V and 4 bases at J; junction bases unmatched: 5. The CDR3 extends over 14 amino acids. Germline V gives CDR1 SGHRS, CDR2 YFSETQ. The CDR3 nucleotides are TGCGCCAGCAGCCCCGACAGGGGGAGCACTGAAGCTTTCTTT. Translating it yields CASSPDRGSTEAFF.

The V gene is TRBV4-2, the J gene TRBJ2-3, with 9 nucleotides matching TRBD2. Looked up from germline, CDR1 is LGHNA and CDR2 is YNFKEQ. This CDR3 has 17 amino acids. V gave up 0 bases and J gave up 5 bases; unmatched junction bases: 9. The CDR3: CASSQDSAGGAGDTQYF. CDR3 nucleotides: TGTGCCAGCAGCCAAGATTCTGCGGGGGGGGCCGGAGATACGCAGTATTTT.

V gene TRBV3-1 (or the pseudogene TRBV3-2) combines with J gene TRBJ1-6; 7 bases match TRBD1. Germline CDR1 reads LGHDT; CDR2 reads YNNKEL (reference sequence). The CDR3 consists of 17 residues. J lost 9 bases, V lost 3 bases, and 14 bases had no gene match. CDR3 amino acids: CASSHSTLRQGRSPLHF. CDR3 sequence (DNA): TGTGCCAGCAGCCATTCCACTCTCCGACAGGGACGTTCACCCCTCCACTTT.

This rearrangement joins TRBV19 to TRBJ1-1; D is perhaps TRBD1 (5 bases). Germline loops: CDR1 LNHDA, CDR2 SQIVND (reference sequence). Trimming left V 6 bases short and J 4 bases short, with 12 bases between. The CDR3 has 13 residues. For the CDR3, the DNA is TGTGCCAGTAGCCGGGACTGGGGCACTGAAGCTTTCTTT. Protein: CASSRDWGTEAFF.

The J gene is TRBJ1-1, the V gene TRBV3-1 (or the pseudogene TRBV3-2), with no clear D. In germline, CDR1 is LGHDT, CDR2 YNNKEL (reference sequence). Trimming took off 2 bases at V and 6 bases at J, with 4 bases between the two ends. The CDR3 is 11 amino acids. CDR3 residues: CASSQYSEAFF. The CDR3 DNA follows: TGTGCCAGCAGCCAATACTCTGAAGCTTTCTTT.

The CDR3 sequence: CASSWRVGKESNQPQHF. CDR3 DNA sequence: TGTGCCAGCAGCTGGAGGGTCGGGAAGGAAAGCAATCAGCCCCAGCATTTT. The chain uses TRBV7-2 and TRBJ1-5; D is undetermined. This CDR3 has 17 residues. Trimming removed 4 bases at V and 1 base at J, with 17 bases between. Germline CDR1 SGHTA, CDR2 FQGNSA.

The chain links TRBV21-1 to TRBJ1-2; the table's D call of TRBD1 was not tested on the DNA. TRBV21-1 is flagged as a pseudogene. The CDR3 extends over 15 amino acids. The CDR3 protein is CASSKEGTGIYGYTF. The CDR3 DNA sequence: TGTGCCAGCAGCAAAGAGGGAACAGGGATCTATGGCTACACCTTC.

This clone showed up just once. The chain employs TRBV12-2 and TRBJ1-1; the table's D call of TRBD1 was not tested on the DNA. TRBV12-2 is a documented pseudogene. The CDR3 consists of 14 residues. The CDR3 bases are TGTGCAAGTCGCTCCGGGACAACGAACACTGAAGCTTTCTTT. This translates into CASRSGTTNTEAFF.

The chain carries TRBV11-1 and TRBJ1-5; D call uncertain. CDR3 length: 13 amino acids. Trimming took off 4 bases at V and 7 bases at J, with 11 bases between the two ends. Germline V gene data show CDR1 as SGHAT and CDR2 as FQDESV (reference sequence). The CDR3 nucleotides read TGTGCCAGCAGCTCCAGACAAGCCCAGCCCCAGCATTTT. Residues: CASSSRQAQPQHF.

This chain connects TRBV10-2 to TRBJ2-4, with 8 bases fitting TRBD1. With 4 bases clipped from V and 4 bases from J, the junction kept 9 bases outside the gene matches. CDR1 is WSHSY and CDR2 is SAAADI in the germline V gene. The CDR3 runs to 16 residues. In DNA form, the CDR3 reads TGCGCCAGCAGTGGCGCAGACAGGGGCCTTAAAAACATTCAGTACTTC. The encoded protein is CASSGADRGLKNIQYF.

This clone was recorded a few times. CDR3: CATSRGTGWDTEAFF. Here the CDR3 DNA reads TGTGCCACCAGCAGGGGGACAGGGTGGGACACTGAAGCTTTCTTT. This chain joins TRBV15 and TRBJ1-1; 9 bases are shared with TRBD1. The junction had 5 bases not matched to a gene; V was cut back by 3 bases and J by 3 bases. CDR3 size: 15 residues. Germline assignment: CDR1 LNHNV and CDR2 YYDKDF (reference sequence).

The J gene is TRBJ2-7, the V gene TRBV19; 7 bases match TRBD1. This CDR3 region has 18 residues. V gave up 3 bases and J gave up 0 bases; unmatched junction bases: 14. CDR1 and CDR2 (germline): LNHDA, SQIVND (reference sequence). CDR3 nucleotides: TGTGCCAGTAGTATGGGGCCAGGGGGTCCCCCGAGCTCCTACGAGCAGTACTTC. Its protein product is CASSMGPGGPPSSYEQYF.

The chain recombines TRBV6-6 with TRBJ1-3; no definite D call. Trimming took 4 bases from V and 0 from J, leaving 13 bases between them. Germline V gene lookup returns CDR1 MNHNY and CDR2 SVGAGI (reference sequence). This CDR3 comprises 16 residues. This chain's CDR3 is CASSLLGVNSGNTIYF. The CDR3 DNA follows: TGTGCCAGCAGTTTACTGGGCGTCAACTCTGGAAACACCATATATTTT.

This clone was recorded once. V is TRBV5-8 and J is TRBJ2-5, with D tentatively TRBD2 (5 bases). The V end was cut by 2 bases, the J end by 5 bases, with 13 bases between. This CDR3 has 14 amino acids. Germline V gives CDR1 SGHTS, CDR2 YDEGEE. The CDR3 region has the DNA TGTGCCAGCAGCTTACCGGGATCGGGGGAGACCCAGTACTTC. Amino acids: CASSLPGSGETQYF. Using reference TRBV5-8 and TRBJ2-5 for the parts outside the CDR3, the full variable domain is EAGVTQSPTHLIKTRGQQATLRCSPISGHTSVYWYQQALGLGLQFLLWYDEGEERNRGNFPPRFSGRQFPNYSSELNVNALELEDSALYLCASSLPGSGETQYFGPGTRLLVL.

The chain carries TRBV15 and TRBJ1-2; a weak D match, TRBD1 (5 bases). The germline gives CDR1 LNHNV, CDR2 YYDKDF (reference sequence). The CDR3 has 14 amino acids. V lost 1 base and J 8 bases, leaving 14 bases between the germline ends. CDR3 sequence: CATSRVDIHGGYTF. CDR3 DNA: TGTGCCACCAGCAGAGTGGACATCCACGGGGGCTACACCTTC.

The gene calls are TRBV3-1 (or the pseudogene TRBV3-2) and TRBJ2-2; 7 bases align to TRBD1. This CDR3 has 13 amino acids. Per germline, CDR1 LGHDT and CDR2 YNNKEL (reference sequence). After removal of 7 bases from V and 6 bases from J, the junction contained 5 bases not matched to a gene. The CDR3 here is CASNVQGAGELFF. CDR3 nucleotide sequence: TGTGCCAGCAACGTTCAGGGGGCCGGGGAGCTGTTTTTT.

The chain uses TRBV6-5 and TRBJ1-5, with 11 bases matching TRBD1. Germline V gives CDR1 MNHEY, CDR2 SVGAGI. V was clipped by 5 bases and J by 10 bases; unmatched bases: 4. The CDR3 is 13 residues long. CDR3 coding DNA: TGTGCCAGCAGTCGGGACAGGGGGGACCCCCAGCATTTT. Protein product: CASSRDRGDPQHF.